The 14 T cell receptor beta chains in this list originate from one sample, sequenced in a study of shared clonotypes between healthy human individuals. Clones were sequenced by immunoSEQ multiplex PCR, and TCRdb holds only the in-frame ones, with some missing. The table lists over 750,000 clones, about 96% of them singletons. The naive CD8 population came from CD45RO-negative cells selected for CCR7, without terminally differentiated effector memory CD45RA+ cells. Sequencing was done on a sample of naive CD8+ T cells sorted from blood. Source of these receptors: a man aged 25 to 40 in good health.

The chain uses TRBV6-6 and TRBJ2-1; D ambiguous. This CDR3 is built from 12 residues. Trimming removed 2 bases from V and 7 bases from J, with 6 bases in between. Germline values: CDR1 MNHNY, CDR2 SVGAGI (reference sequence). The CDR3: CASSYVENEQFF. The CDR3 region has the DNA TGTGCCAGCAGTTACGTTGAAAATGAGCAGTTCTTC.

The rearrangement uses TRBV27 and TRBJ2-7; D is unclear. V dropped 5 bases and J dropped 4 bases, with 6 bases sitting between them. The CDR3 is 11 residues long. CDR1 and CDR2 (germline): MNHEY, SMNVEV (reference sequence). The CDR3 reads CASSPFYEQYF. The CDR3 DNA follows: TGTGCCAGCAGTCCCTTTTACGAGCAGTACTTC.

This chain connects TRBV5-6 to TRBJ2-7, with 8 nucleotides matching TRBD1. There are 13 residues in the CDR3. Germline V gene data show CDR1 as SGHDT and CDR2 as YYEEEE. The ends lost 0 bases at V and 5 bases at J; junction bases unmatched: 1. The CDR3 loop reads CASSLATGDEQYF. The CDR3 DNA reads as TGTGCCAGCAGCTTGGCGACAGGGGACGAGCAGTACTTC. Using reference TRBV5-6 and TRBJ2-7 for the parts outside the CDR3, the full variable domain is DAGVTQSPTHLIKTRGQQVTLRCSPKSGHDTVSWYQQALGQGPQFIFQYYEEEERQRGNFPDRFSGHQFPNYSSELNVNALLLGDSALYLCASSLATGDEQYFGPGTRLTVT.

V usage is TRBV29-1 and J usage is TRBJ2-2, with 10 bases identical to TRBD1. The CDR3 sequence is 17 residues long. Trimming removed 0 bases from V and 0 bases from J; junction bases left unmatched: 4. CDR1 is SQVTM, CDR2 ANQGSEA, per germline. DNA for the CDR3: TGCAGCGTTGAAGACTGGGGGACAGGGGCGAACACCGGGGAGCTGTTTTTT. Protein product: CSVEDWGTGANTGELFF.

The chain couples TRBV9 to TRBJ2-7, with TRBD2 matching 11 bases. Trimming took 3 bases from V and 6 from J; bases not matched to a gene: 5. This CDR3 has 14 amino acids. Per germline, CDR1 SGDLS and CDR2 YYNGEE. The DNA of the CDR3 is TGTGCCAGCAGCGCCACTAGCGGGAGCGGCGAGCAGTACTTC. Translation: CASSATSGSGEQYF.

The V call is TRBV15, the J call TRBJ1-1; TRBD1 is a possible D gene (6 bases). The CDR3 loop spans 14 amino acids. Germline CDR1 LNHNV, CDR2 YYDKDF (reference sequence). The V end was cut by 3 bases, the J end by 5 bases, with 13 bases between. CDR3: CATSRGPGETEAFF. CDR3 nucleotide sequence: TGTGCCACCAGCAGGGGTCCAGGGGAGACTGAAGCTTTCTTT.

The rearrangement joins TRBV7-9 to TRBJ2-7; D call uncertain. The germline V and J ends were trimmed by 1 base and 7 bases, with 14 bases remaining between them. Per germline, CDR1 SEHNR and CDR2 FQNEAQ (reference sequence). There are 14 residues in the CDR3. In nucleotides, the CDR3 is TGTGCCAGCAGCTTAGATTCCTCTTTAGGTGAGCAGTACTTC. It is translated as CASSLDSSLGEQYF.

This clone was counted a single time. V and J are TRBV11-2 and TRBJ2-3; 9 bases match TRBD1. CDR3 length: 14 residues. Germline V gene data show CDR1 as SGHAT and CDR2 as FQNNGV. V was clipped by 4 bases and J by 5 bases; unmatched bases: 4. The CDR3, as DNA: TGTGCCAGCAGCTCTAGGGGACAGGGAGATACGCAGTATTTT. It specifies CASSSRGQGDTQYF.

About this clone itself: Other nucleotide sequences in the sample specify the same CDR3. V is TRBV27 and J is TRBJ2-5, with no clear D. The CDR3 has 12 amino acids. The germline gives CDR1 MNHEY, CDR2 SMNVEV (reference sequence). V was cut by 5 bases and J by 2 bases, with 6 bases left in between. This CDR3 reads CASSDHQETQYF. CDR3 nucleotide sequence: TGTGCCAGCAGTGACCATCAAGAGACCCAGTACTTC.

This rearrangement joins TRBV25-1 to TRBJ1-4; the D gene is possibly TRBD1 (6 bases). The CDR3 loop spans 14 amino acids. Trimming removed 5 bases from V and 7 bases from J, with 14 bases in between. Looked up from germline, CDR1 is MGHDK and CDR2 is SYGVNS. In DNA form, the CDR3 reads TGTGCCAGCAGTTTTCGGGGGGCAGGTGAAAAACTGTTTTTT. Translated, it gives CASSFRGAGEKLFF.

The chain recombines TRBV11-2 with TRBJ1-1; D unresolved. Trimming pared 3 bases from V and 5 bases from J, leaving 7 bases between. This CDR3 is built from 12 residues. The germline V gene encodes CDR1 SGHAT and CDR2 FQNNGV. In DNA form, the CDR3 reads TGTGCCAGCAGCTTGTCAGGAACTGAAGCTTTCTTT. It translates to CASSLSGTEAFF.

For the CDR3, the DNA is TGTGCCAGCAGCGCGGAAACCGAGGCCGCTTTCTTT. Encoded protein: CASSAETEAAFF. The V call is TRBV9, the J call TRBJ1-1; D not resolved. Trimming pared 3 bases from V and 11 bases from J, leaving 14 bases between. Germline values: CDR1 SGDLS, CDR2 YYNGEE. The CDR3 runs 12 residues.

This clone was picked up one time. V and J are TRBV27 and TRBJ2-7; a possible D gene is TRBD2 (6 bases). This CDR3 comprises 14 residues. Looked up from germline, CDR1 is MNHEY and CDR2 is SMNVEV (reference sequence). The V and J ends lost 5 bases and 5 bases respectively, with 16 bases between them. Here the CDR3 reads CASSPGLEIDEQYF. The CDR3 nucleotides read TGTGCCAGCAGTCCGGGACTCGAAATCGACGAGCAGTACTTC.

V is TRBV5-1 and J is TRBJ2-6, with 10 bases matching TRBD1. V was pared by 4 bases and J by 1 base, with 5 bases of the junction left unmatched. The CDR3 has 17 residues. Germline V gene sequence: CDR1 SGHRS, CDR2 YFSETQ. The CDR3 sequence: CASSGTGAYSGANVLTF. The CDR3 coding sequence is TGCGCCAGCAGCGGGACAGGGGCTTATTCTGGGGCCAACGTCCTGACTTTC.